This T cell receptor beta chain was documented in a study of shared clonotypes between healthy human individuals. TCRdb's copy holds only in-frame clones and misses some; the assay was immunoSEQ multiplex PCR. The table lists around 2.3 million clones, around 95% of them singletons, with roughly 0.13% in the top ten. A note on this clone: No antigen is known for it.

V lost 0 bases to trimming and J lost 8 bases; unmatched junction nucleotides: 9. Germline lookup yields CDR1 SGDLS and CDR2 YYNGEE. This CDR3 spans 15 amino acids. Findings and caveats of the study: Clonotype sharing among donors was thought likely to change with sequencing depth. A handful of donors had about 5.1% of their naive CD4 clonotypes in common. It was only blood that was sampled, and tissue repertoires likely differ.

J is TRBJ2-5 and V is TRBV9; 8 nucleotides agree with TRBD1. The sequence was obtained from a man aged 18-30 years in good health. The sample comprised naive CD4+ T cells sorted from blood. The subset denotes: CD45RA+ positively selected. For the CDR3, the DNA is TGTGCCAGCAGCGTAGCTATTGGACAGGGAGGTACCCAGTACTTC. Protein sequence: CASSVAIGQGGTQYF.